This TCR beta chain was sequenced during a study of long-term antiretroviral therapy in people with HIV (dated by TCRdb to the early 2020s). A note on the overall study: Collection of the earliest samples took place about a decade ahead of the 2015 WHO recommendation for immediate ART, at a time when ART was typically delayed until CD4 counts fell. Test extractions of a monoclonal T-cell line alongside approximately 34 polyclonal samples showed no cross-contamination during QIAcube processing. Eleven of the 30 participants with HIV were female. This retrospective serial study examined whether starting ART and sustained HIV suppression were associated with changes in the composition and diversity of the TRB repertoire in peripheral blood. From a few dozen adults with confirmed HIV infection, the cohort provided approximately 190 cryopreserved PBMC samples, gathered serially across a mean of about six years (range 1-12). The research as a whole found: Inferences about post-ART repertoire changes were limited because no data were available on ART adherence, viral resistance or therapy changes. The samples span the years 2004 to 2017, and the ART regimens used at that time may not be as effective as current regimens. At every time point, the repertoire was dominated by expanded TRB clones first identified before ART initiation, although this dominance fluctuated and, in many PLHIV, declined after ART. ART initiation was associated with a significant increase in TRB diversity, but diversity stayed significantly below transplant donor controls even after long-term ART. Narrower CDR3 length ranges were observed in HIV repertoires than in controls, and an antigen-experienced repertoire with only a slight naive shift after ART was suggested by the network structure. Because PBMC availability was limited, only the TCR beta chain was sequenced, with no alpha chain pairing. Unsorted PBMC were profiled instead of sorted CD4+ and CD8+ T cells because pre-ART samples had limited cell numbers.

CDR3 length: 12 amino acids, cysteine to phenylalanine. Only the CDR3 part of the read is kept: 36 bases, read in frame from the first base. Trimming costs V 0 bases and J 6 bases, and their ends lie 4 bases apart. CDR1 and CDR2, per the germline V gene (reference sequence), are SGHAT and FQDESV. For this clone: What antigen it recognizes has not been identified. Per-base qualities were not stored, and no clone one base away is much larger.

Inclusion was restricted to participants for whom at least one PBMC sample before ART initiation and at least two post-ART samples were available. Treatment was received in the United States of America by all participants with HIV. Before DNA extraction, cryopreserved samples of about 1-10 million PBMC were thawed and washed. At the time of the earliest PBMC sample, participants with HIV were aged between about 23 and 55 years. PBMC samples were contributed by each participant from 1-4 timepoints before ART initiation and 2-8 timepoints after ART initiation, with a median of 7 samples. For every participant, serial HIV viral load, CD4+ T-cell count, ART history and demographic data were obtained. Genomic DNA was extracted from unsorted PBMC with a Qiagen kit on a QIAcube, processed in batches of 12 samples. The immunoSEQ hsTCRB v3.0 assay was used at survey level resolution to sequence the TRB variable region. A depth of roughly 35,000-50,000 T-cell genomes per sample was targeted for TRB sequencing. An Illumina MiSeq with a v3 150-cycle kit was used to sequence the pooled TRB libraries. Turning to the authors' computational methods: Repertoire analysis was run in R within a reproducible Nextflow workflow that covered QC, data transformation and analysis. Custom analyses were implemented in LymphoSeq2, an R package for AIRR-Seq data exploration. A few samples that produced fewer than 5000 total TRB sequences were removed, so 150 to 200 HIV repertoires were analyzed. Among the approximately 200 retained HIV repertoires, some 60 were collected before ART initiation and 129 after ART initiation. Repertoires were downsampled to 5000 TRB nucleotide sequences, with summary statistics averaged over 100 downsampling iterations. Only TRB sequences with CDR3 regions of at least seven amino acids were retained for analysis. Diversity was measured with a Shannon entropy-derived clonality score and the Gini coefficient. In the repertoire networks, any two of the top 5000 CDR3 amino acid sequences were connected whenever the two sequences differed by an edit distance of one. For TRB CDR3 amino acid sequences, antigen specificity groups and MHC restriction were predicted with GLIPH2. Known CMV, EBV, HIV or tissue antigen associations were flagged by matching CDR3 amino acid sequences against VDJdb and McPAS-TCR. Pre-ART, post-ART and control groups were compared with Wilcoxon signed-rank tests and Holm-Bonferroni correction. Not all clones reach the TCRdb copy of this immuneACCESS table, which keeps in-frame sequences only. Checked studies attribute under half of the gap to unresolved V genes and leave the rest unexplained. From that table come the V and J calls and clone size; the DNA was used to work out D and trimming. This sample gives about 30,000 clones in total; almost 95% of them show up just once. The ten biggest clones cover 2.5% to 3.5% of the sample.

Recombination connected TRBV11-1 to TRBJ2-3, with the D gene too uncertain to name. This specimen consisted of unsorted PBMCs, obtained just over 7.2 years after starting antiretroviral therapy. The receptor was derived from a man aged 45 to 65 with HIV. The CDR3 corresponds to CASSLAVDTQYF. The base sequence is TGTGCCAGCAGCTTAGCGGTGGATACGCAGTATTTT.